The 20 T cell receptor beta chains given below trace back to one sample, sequenced in a study of T cell responses to AZD1222 COVID-19 vaccine. Using immunoSEQ multiplex PCR, the repertoire was profiled, and TCRdb retains in-frame clones only, with some absent. The sample holds some 150,000 clones, more than 80% seen once. This specimen consisted of peripheral blood, obtained on day 0 of AZD1222 vaccination. These receptors were taken from an adult in good health.

The chain recombines TRBV7-2 with TRBJ2-1, with no clear D. The CDR3 extends over 11 amino acids. The V end lost 1 base, the J end lost 9 bases, and 4 bases lay between the germline ends. The germline gives CDR1 SGHTA, CDR2 FQGNSA. The CDR3 spells CASSLDGEQFF. The CDR3 nucleotides read TGTGCCAGCAGCTTAGACGGTGAGCAGTTCTTC.

The rearrangement links TRBV11-3 to TRBJ2-2; 9 bases are shared with TRBD1. The CDR3 spans 15 residues. V lost 5 bases to trimming and J lost 0 bases; unmatched junction nucleotides: 1. CDR1 SGHNT and CDR2 YENEEA come from the germline V gene. The CDR3 reads CASSRQGANTGELFF. The CDR3 DNA sequence: TGTGCCAGCAGCCGACAGGGGGCGAACACCGGGGAGCTGTTTTTT.

This rearrangement joins TRBV10-2 to TRBJ2-7; possible D gene TRBD2, 6 bases. With 6 bases removed from V and 2 bases from J, the gap between germline ends came to 11 bases. The CDR3 is made up of 13 amino acids. Germline loops: CDR1 WSHSY, CDR2 SAAADI. CDR3 in DNA: TGCGCCAGCAGAGGCGGGGCAGCCTACGAGCAGTACTTC. This translates into CASRGGAAYEQYF.

The chain recombines TRBV19 with TRBJ2-7, with 9 bases matching TRBD1. This CDR3 contains 14 residues. Germline values: CDR1 LNHDA, CDR2 SQIVND (reference sequence). The V gene end was trimmed by 6 bases and the J gene end by 2 bases; junction bases not matched to a gene: 5. The CDR3 here is CASRLGTGPYEQYF. The DNA of the CDR3 is TGTGCCAGTAGGCTGGGGACAGGGCCCTACGAGCAGTACTTC.

The chain recombines TRBV29-1 with TRBJ2-1; 7 bases fit TRBD1. CDR1 is SQVTM, CDR2 ANQGSEA, per germline. After removal of 4 bases from V and 2 bases from J, the junction contained 2 bases not matched to a gene. The CDR3 runs to 13 residues. The chain's CDR3 is CSVVGGTYNEQFF. The CDR3 nucleotides read TGCAGCGTTGTAGGGGGCACCTACAATGAGCAGTTCTTC.

This clone was picked up one time. The rearrangement uses TRBV5-1 and TRBJ2-3; 8 nucleotides align to TRBD1. Trimming at V came to 4 bases and at J to 3 bases, leaving 4 bases not matched to a gene. The germline V gene encodes CDR1 SGHRS and CDR2 YFSETQ. This CDR3 has 14 amino acids. DNA of the CDR3: TGCGCCAGCAGCGCTCAGGGGGCAACAGATACGCAGTATTTT. Residues: CASSAQGATDTQYF.

This chain uses TRBV19 with TRBJ1-4; D gene ambiguous. In germline, CDR1 is LNHDA, CDR2 SQIVND (reference sequence). The germline V and J ends were trimmed by 3 bases and 8 bases, with 7 bases remaining between them. The CDR3 is 12 amino acids. In DNA form, the CDR3 reads TGTGCCAGTAGTATCCTTGGGGAAAAACTGTTTTTT. As protein: CASSILGEKLFF.

The chain has TRBV7-2 and TRBJ2-3; TRBD2 matches at 8 bases. The CDR3 loop spans 16 amino acids. J gave up 3 bases and V 7 bases, and 12 bases lay outside the gene matches. The germline V gene has CDR1 SGHTA and CDR2 FQGNSA. The CDR3 DNA sequence: TGTGCCAGCAACTGGAACCTAGCGGGCTTGACAGATACGCAGTATTTT. It yields the protein CASNWNLAGLTDTQYF.

V is TRBV7-9 and J is TRBJ1-6; 7 bases align to TRBD1. The ends lost 5 bases at V and 4 bases at J; junction bases unmatched: 5. CDR1 is SEHNR and CDR2 is FQNEAQ in the germline V gene (reference sequence). This CDR3 is built from 15 residues. This CDR3 reads CASSAQGGYNSPLHF. CDR3 nucleotide sequence: TGTGCCAGCAGCGCCCAGGGGGGTTATAATTCACCCCTCCACTTT.

This clone appeared many times. The CDR3 DNA is TGTGCCACCAAGGGCGCACAACCAAACACTGAAGCTTTCTTT. Its translation: CATKGAQPNTEAFF. J is TRBJ1-1 and V is TRBV2; D gene unclear. The CDR3 has 14 residues. V was cut by 10 bases and J by 2 bases, with 17 bases left in between. The V gene's germline CDR1 is SNHLY and CDR2 FYNNEI.

The gene calls are TRBV7-2 and TRBJ2-2; 7 bases fit TRBD2. Germline V gene sequence: CDR1 SGHTA, CDR2 FQGNSA. J gave up 3 bases and V 1 base, and 8 bases lay outside the gene matches. This CDR3 contains 17 residues. For the CDR3, the DNA is TGTGCCAGCAGCTTAGATCGGAGGGAGGGGTACACCGGGGAGCTGTTTTTT. This translates into CASSLDRREGYTGELFF.

V and J are TRBV7-9 and TRBJ2-1; 9 bases align to TRBD2. With 8 bases clipped from V and 2 bases from J, the junction kept 16 bases outside the gene matches. The CDR3 is 18 residues long. From germline, CDR1 is SEHNR and CDR2 FQNEAQ (reference sequence). CDR3 nucleotide sequence: TGTGCCAGCCTCCCCTCTCTGGGTAGCGGGAGTACCTACAATGAGCAGTTCTTC. It encodes CASLPSLGSGSTYNEQFF.

The chain is built from TRBV9 and TRBJ2-6, with D possibly being TRBD1 or TRBD2 (6 bases each). Trimming took 4 bases from V and 0 from J, leaving 11 bases between them. The germline gives CDR1 SGDLS, CDR2 YYNGEE. The length of the CDR3 is 16 residues. CDR3 region: CASSPGGFSGANVLTF. The CDR3 DNA reads as TGTGCCAGCAGCCCCGGGGGCTTCTCTGGGGCCAACGTCCTGACTTTC.

V gene TRBV11-2 combines with J gene TRBJ2-5, with D possibly being TRBD2 (7 bases). Germline V CDR1 and CDR2: SGHAT, FQNNGV. Trimming removed 1 base at V and 4 bases at J, with 13 bases between. The CDR3 sequence is 15 residues long. The CDR3 bases are TGTGCCAGCAGCTTAGTTCGGGGGGCGGCAGAGACCCAGTACTTC. Translation gives CASSLVRGAAETQYF. Full variable domain (missing parts from reference TRBV11-2 and TRBJ2-5): EAGVAQSPRYKIIEKRQSVAFWCNPISGHATLYWYQQILGQGPKLLIQFQNNGVVDDSQLPKDRFSAERLKGVDSTLKIQPAKLEDSAVYLCASSLVRGAAETQYFGPGTRLLVL.

This clone was counted only a few times. The J gene is TRBJ2-1, the V gene TRBV29-1; 9 positions agree with TRBD1. The CDR3 contains 15 residues. CDR1 is SQVTM and CDR2 is ANQGSEA in the germline V gene. CDR3 sequence (DNA): TGCAGTCCCCGGGGGGACAGGGTATCCTACAATGAGCAGTTCTTC. Translating it yields CSPRGDRVSYNEQFF.

The chain joins TRBV28 to TRBJ1-1, with D perhaps matching TRBD1 (5 bases). Between the trimmed V and J ends, which lost 6 bases and 4 bases, there was a span of 15 bases. Germline assignment: CDR1 MDHEN and CDR2 SYDVKM. There are 14 residues in the CDR3. CDR3 sequence: CASSAQAEVTEAFF. CDR3 bases: TGTGCCAGCAGCGCACAGGCGGAGGTCACTGAAGCTTTCTTT.

V gene TRBV7-5 combines with J gene TRBJ1-5; the table names TRBD1, a call not compared with the DNA. TRBV7-5 is a pseudogene. This CDR3 is 15 amino acids long. For the CDR3, the DNA is TGTGCCAGAAGCCCGCAGACAGGGGAGTATCAGCCCCAGCATTTT. It encodes CARSPQTGEYQPQHF.

This sequence joins TRBV19 and TRBJ1-5, with TRBD1 as a possible D gene (6 bases). V gave up 5 bases and J gave up 0 bases, with 17 bases separating them. Germline-derived CDR1 and CDR2 are LNHDA and SQIVND (reference sequence). CDR3 size: 17 residues. CDR3 sequence reads: CASSLQGIGVSNQPQHF. The DNA of the CDR3 is TGTGCCAGTAGTTTGCAGGGGATTGGGGTTAGCAATCAGCCCCAGCATTTT.

The sample holds one count of this clone. The J gene is TRBJ2-5, the V gene TRBV3-1 (or the pseudogene TRBV3-2); D is undetermined. The V end was cut by 0 bases, the J end by 7 bases, with 12 bases between. CDR1 is LGHDT, CDR2 YNNKEL, per germline (reference sequence). This CDR3 is 14 amino acids long. The CDR3 DNA sequence: TGTGCCAGCAGCCAAGACACGTGGGCCGGGACCCAGTACTTC. It encodes CASSQDTWAGTQYF.

This sequence joins TRBV6-2 or TRBV6-3 and TRBJ1-2; 8 nucleotides agree with TRBD1. V dropped 6 bases and J dropped 7; count of bases not matched to a gene: 7. CDR3 length equals 13 residues. Germline V gives CDR1 MNHEY, CDR2 SVGEGT. In DNA form, the CDR3 reads TGTGCCAGCAGCCGGACAGGGTTTGGTGGCTACACCTTC. Protein product: CASSRTGFGGYTF.